The next 20 T cell receptor beta chains were all read from a single sample in a study of lymphopenia after photon versus proton radiotherapy. Produced via immunoSEQ multiplex PCR; TCRdb's table is partial and in-frame only. The sample has 150,000 to 200,000 clones, 70% to 90% seen once. The sample was peripheral blood, taken from a patient treated with photon-based radiotherapy. The receptor set was obtained from a man in his fifties with gastric cancer.

CDR3 region: CASSFGGLSTDTQYF. The CDR3 DNA reads as TGCGCCAGCAGCTTCGGGGGGCTAAGCACAGATACGCAGTATTTT. The chain links TRBV5-1 to TRBJ2-3; the D gene is possibly TRBD2 (7 bases). With 2 bases removed from V and 0 bases from J, the gap between germline ends came to 10 bases. In germline, CDR1 is SGHRS, CDR2 YFSETQ. This CDR3 region has 15 residues.

The chain is built from TRBV30 and TRBJ2-1, with a tentative D call TRBD2 (6 bases). CDR1 is GTSNPN, CDR2 SVGIG, per germline (reference sequence). V was cut by 3 bases and J by 6 bases, with 12 bases left in between. This CDR3 spans 13 amino acids. This CDR3 is CAWRFAGINEQFF. The CDR3 bases are TGTGCCTGGAGGTTCGCGGGGATCAATGAGCAGTTCTTC.

This clone was seen a single time. The V gene is TRBV4-3, the J gene TRBJ2-3; D is uncertain. The V gene's germline CDR1 is LGHNA and CDR2 YSLEER. The CDR3 covers 12 residues. Between the trimmed V and J ends, which lost 1 base and 4 bases, there was a span of 3 bases. CDR3: CASSQVADTQYF. In nucleotides, the CDR3 is TGCGCCAGCAGCCAAGTGGCAGATACGCAGTATTTT.

The rearrangement links TRBV30 to TRBJ1-2, with 10 bases fitting TRBD1. The V and J ends lost 2 bases and 8 bases, in that order; junction bases with no gene match: 2. Per germline, CDR1 GTSNPN and CDR2 SVGIG (reference sequence). CDR3 size: 12 residues. CDR3 in amino acids: CAWSRTGGGYTF. CDR3 sequence (DNA): TGTGCCTGGAGTCGGACAGGGGGAGGCTACACCTTC.

This clone was observed once. J is TRBJ1-1 and V is TRBV19; D might be TRBD1 (5 bases). V lost 8 bases, J lost 0 bases, and 13 bases lay in between. Germline assignment: CDR1 LNHDA and CDR2 SQIVND (reference sequence). The CDR3 length is 14 residues. The CDR3 DNA is TGTGCCAGTTACGAAGGGACGGTGAACACTGAAGCTTTCTTT. Translated: CASYEGTVNTEAFF.

J is TRBJ1-5 and V is TRBV28; D possibly corresponds to TRBD1 (5 bases). The CDR3 contains 14 residues. CDR1 MDHEN and CDR2 SYDVKM come from the germline V gene. Trimming took off 6 bases at V and 6 bases at J, with 15 bases between the two ends. CDR3 DNA sequence: TGTGCCAGCAGGCCGGCGGGGGTCACTCAGCCCCAGCATTTT. Encoded protein: CASRPAGVTQPQHF.

The rearrangement joins TRBV18 to TRBJ2-3, with D unclear. V shed 6 bases and J shed 2 bases, with 6 bases lying between them. The germline CDR1 and CDR2 sequences are KGHSH and LQKENI. This CDR3 comprises 12 residues. In DNA form, the CDR3 reads TGTGCCAGCTCCGCCAACACAGATACGCAGTATTTT. It translates to CASSANTDTQYF.

The chain uses TRBV7-9 and TRBJ2-1; TRBD2 agrees at 7 bases. Trimming removed 5 bases from V and 1 base from J; junction bases left unmatched: 5. The germline gives CDR1 SEHNR, CDR2 FQNEAQ (reference sequence). The CDR3 consists of 15 residues. The CDR3 is CASSPTSRSYNEQFF. The CDR3 bases are TGTGCCAGCAGCCCGACTAGCAGATCCTACAATGAGCAGTTCTTC.

V usage is TRBV20-1 and J usage is TRBJ2-1; D remains ambiguous. CDR3 size: 10 residues. Per germline, CDR1 DFQATT and CDR2 SNEGSKA (reference sequence). Trimming stripped 3 bases from V and 6 bases from J, with 3 bases between. In nucleotides, the CDR3 is TGCAGTGCTAGCGTCAATGAGCAGTTCTTC. It is translated as CSASVNEQFF.

The V and J genes are TRBV6-6 and TRBJ1-1; possible D gene TRBD1, 6 bases. V was trimmed by 5 bases and J by 6 bases, leaving 16 bases between them. The germline gives CDR1 MNHNY, CDR2 SVGAGI (reference sequence). The CDR3 runs 14 residues. The CDR3 region is CASSARGGAAEAFF. In nucleotides, the CDR3 is TGTGCCAGCAGTGCCCGGGGGGGGGCGGCTGAAGCTTTCTTT.

This clone was observed once. This sequence joins TRBV19 and TRBJ2-7; D gene unclear. V lost 1 base, J lost 0 bases, and 10 bases lay in between. Germline assignment: CDR1 LNHDA and CDR2 SQIVND (reference sequence). The CDR3 sequence is 15 residues long. This CDR3 is CASSIGQKGSYEQYF. DNA of the CDR3: TGTGCCAGTAGTATAGGGCAGAAAGGCTCCTACGAGCAGTACTTC.

Remarks on this clone: The junction and the germline gene differ at one end; a read error may be behind it. Here the CDR3 DNA reads TGTGCCACCAGCAAAACAGGGAAGGGACGGATCTTT. Protein sequence: CATSKTGKGRIF. The chain uses TRBV15 and TRBJ1-1; weak D call: TRBD1 (6 bases). CDR1 and CDR2 from the germline V gene are LNHNV and YYDKDF (reference sequence). The CDR3 runs to 12 residues.

This clone was seen a few times. The chain employs TRBV30 and TRBJ1-2; possibly TRBD1 for D (5 bases). V lost 5 bases and J lost 2, with 15 bases in between. Germline lookup yields CDR1 GTSNPN and CDR2 SVGIG (reference sequence). This CDR3 region has 14 residues. The CDR3 DNA reads TGTGCCTGGGGTAAACGGGGGGAGAACTATGGCTACACCTTC. It codes for CAWGKRGENYGYTF. The variable domain in full, with the rest retrieved from reference TRBV30 and TRBJ1-2, is SQTIHQWPATLVQPVGSPLSLECTVEGTSNPNLYWYRQAAGRGLQLLFYSVGIGQISSEVPQNLSASRPQDRQFILSSKKLLLSDSGFYLCAWGKRGENYGYTFGSGTRLTVV.

The chain employs TRBV28 and TRBJ1-2, with 7 bases identical to TRBD1. The CDR3 is made up of 14 amino acids. The ends lost 2 bases at V and 4 bases at J; junction bases unmatched: 4. The germline gives CDR1 MDHEN, CDR2 SYDVKM. In DNA, the CDR3 is TGTGCCAGCAGTTTAGGGGACAGAATCTATGGCTACACCTTC. Its translation: CASSLGDRIYGYTF.

The chain is built from TRBV4-1 and TRBJ2-3; a weak D match, TRBD2 (5 bases). The CDR3 runs 15 residues. Germline CDR1 and CDR2: MGHRA and YSYEKL. The germline V and J ends were trimmed by 5 bases and 1 base, with 13 bases remaining between them. The CDR3 here is CASSSLAKRTDTQYF. The CDR3 DNA is TGCGCCAGCAGCTCCCTAGCTAAGCGCACAGATACGCAGTATTTT.

The chain has TRBV5-1 and TRBJ1-1, with 7 bases aligning to TRBD1. The CDR3 has 14 residues. The V and J ends lost 6 bases and 0 bases, in that order; junction bases with no gene match: 5. Germline values: CDR1 SGHRS, CDR2 YFSETQ. CDR3 sequence reads: CASTVGGLNTEAFF. CDR3 sequence (DNA): TGCGCCAGCACCGTAGGGGGCTTGAACACTGAAGCTTTCTTT.

This clone was seen a handful of times. V and J are TRBV6-1 and TRBJ2-7, with 9 bases that match TRBD1. This CDR3 comprises 14 residues. The V and J ends lost 3 bases and 2 bases, in that order; junction bases with no gene match: 2. Germline V lookup: CDR1 MNHNS, CDR2 SASEGT. CDR3 DNA: TGTGCCAGCAGTGATACAGGGGGCGCCTACGAGCAGTACTTC. This codes for CASSDTGGAYEQYF.

This clone was counted a few times. The V call is TRBV7-8, the J call TRBJ1-5, with D possibly matching TRBD1 (5 bases). Germline loops: CDR1 SGHVS, CDR2 FQNEAQ. The CDR3 covers 16 residues. The V gene lost 0 bases and the J gene lost 4 bases, with 13 bases spanning the gap. The chain's CDR3 is CASSLARAGRNQPQHF. In DNA, the CDR3 is TGTGCCAGCAGCTTAGCGCGGGCAGGGAGGAATCAGCCCCAGCATTTT.

This chain joins TRBV27 and TRBJ2-1, with TRBD1 as a possible D gene (6 bases). Germline CDR1 and CDR2: MNHEY and SMNVEV (reference sequence). There are 15 residues in the CDR3. V gave up 4 bases and J gave up 4 bases, with 14 bases separating them. The CDR3 nucleotides are TGTGCCAGCAGTTCTAAAGGACAGTTTTACAATGAGCAGTTCTTC. Translated: CASSSKGQFYNEQFF.

The chain links TRBV6-6 to TRBJ1-5; the D gene is possibly TRBD1 (6 bases). The germline V and J ends were trimmed by 7 bases and 1 base, with 17 bases remaining between them. The germline gives CDR1 MNHNY, CDR2 SVGAGI (reference sequence). The CDR3 runs to 16 residues. As DNA, the CDR3 is TGTGCCAGCAAGAGAACGGACAGTGCGAGCAATCAGCCCCAGCATTTT. Translated, it gives CASKRTDSASNQPQHF.